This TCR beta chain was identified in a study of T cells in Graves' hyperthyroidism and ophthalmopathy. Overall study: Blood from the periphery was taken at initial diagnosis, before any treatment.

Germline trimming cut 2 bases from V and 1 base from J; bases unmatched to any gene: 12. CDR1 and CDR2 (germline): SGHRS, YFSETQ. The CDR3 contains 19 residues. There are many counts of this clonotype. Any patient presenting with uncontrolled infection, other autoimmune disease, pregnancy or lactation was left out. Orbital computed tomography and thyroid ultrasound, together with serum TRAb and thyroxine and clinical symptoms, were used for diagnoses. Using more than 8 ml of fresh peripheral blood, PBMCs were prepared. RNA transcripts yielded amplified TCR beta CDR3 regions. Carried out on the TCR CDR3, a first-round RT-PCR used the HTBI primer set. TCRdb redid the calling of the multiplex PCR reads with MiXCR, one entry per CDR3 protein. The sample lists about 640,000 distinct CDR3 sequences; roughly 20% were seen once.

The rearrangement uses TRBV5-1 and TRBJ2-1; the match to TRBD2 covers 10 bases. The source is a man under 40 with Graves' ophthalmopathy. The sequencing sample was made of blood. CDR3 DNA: TGCGCCAGCAGCTTAGATTCGCGACTAGCGGGCTTTTCCTACAATGAGCAGTTCTTC. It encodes CASSLDSRLAGFSYNEQFF.